Sequencing of this T cell receptor (beta chain) was carried out in a study of cytomegalovirus exposure and HLA in healthy donors. CDR1 is SNHLY and CDR2 is FYNNEI in the germline V gene. V lost 6 bases and J lost 5; bases outside the gene matches: 9. CDR3 length equals 15 residues. A note on this clone: Its specificity is unknown.

Both 60 Vbeta primers and 13 Jbeta primers went into the PCR. TCRdb's table, derived via immunoSEQ multiplex PCR, lists solely in-frame clones and lacks some. Among 130,000 or so clones, around 80% were seen once, and the ten largest hold around 3%. Study conclusions and caveats: The records held CMV serostatus as the only immune exposure information.

The origin of this receptor is a woman between 18 and 29 years old in good health and CMV-seropositive. The J gene is TRBJ1-2, the V gene TRBV2, with 10 bases fitting TRBD1. The sequenced sample consisted of PBMCs. The CDR3 DNA reads as TGTGCCAGCAGCAACGGACAGGGGGTTCATTATGGCTACACCTTC. It is translated as CASSNGQGVHYGYTF.